Below, 29 T cell receptor delta chains from the same sample are listed, as sequenced in a study of gamma-delta T cells after stem cell transplantation (dated by TCRdb to the mid-2010s). The protocol used for the library was RT-PCR. The instrument given in TCRdb is Illumina MiSeq. With CATT, TCRdb called clones again from the public reads; duplicate DNA rows were later joined. Counted in this sample were more than 2,500 delta-chain clones; around 21% of them appeared once. The ten most abundant clones make up around 30% of the sample. The sample was gamma-delta T cells. Receptor source: a human donor. It is not recorded whose cells these are; they may come from a transplant donor.

The chain carries TRAV38-2/DV8 and TRDJ1, with unresolved D. The V gene's germline CDR1 is TSESDYY and CDR2 QEAYKQQN. The ends were cut back, 6 bases at V and 8 bases at J, with 17 bases in the middle. The CDR3 is made up of 13 amino acids. The CDR3 reads CAYTRVPRGKLIF. For the CDR3, the DNA is TGTGCTTATACGAGGGTCCCGCGGGGCAAACTCATCTTT.

The chain carries TRDV1 and TRDJ1, with D uncertain. This CDR3 is 15 amino acids long. CDR1 and CDR2 (germline): TSWWSYY, QGS. With 0 bases removed from V and 2 bases from J, the gap between germline ends came to 10 bases. In DNA form, the CDR3 reads TGTGCTCTTGGGGAACTAGAGGATGGGACCGATAAACTCATCTTT. This gives the protein CALGELEDGTDKLIF.

Judged by abundance, this clone is medium-sized (0.01 to 0.1%). The gene calls are TRDV1 and TRDJ2, with 10 bases fitting TRDD3. V lost 2 bases and J lost 3; bases outside the gene matches: 21. This CDR3 comprises 22 residues. Per germline, CDR1 TSWWSYY and CDR2 QGS. For the CDR3, the DNA is TGTGCTCTTGGGGAAACCCCTACGGGTCCCCCTGTACTGGGGGATCTGACAGCACAACTCTTCTTT. This encodes CALGETPTGPPVLGDLTAQLFF.

Remarks on this clone: A junction boundary mismatches the germline segment, possibly from a read error. Other DNA sequences in the same sample also yield this CDR3. The chain carries TRDV1 and TRDJ1; D may be TRDD3 (5 bases). CDR3 size: 18 residues. Germline V gene sequence: CDR1 TSWWSYY, CDR2 QGS. CDR3 protein: CALGELSPRGAYTDKLIF. DNA of the CDR3: TGTGCCCTTGGGGAACTTTCTCCCCGGGGGGCCTACACCGATAAACTCATCTTT.

On this clone: This may arise from a read error, as a much more abundant clone is one base away. The rearrangement links TRDV1 to TRDJ1; TRDD2 aligns across 9 bases. V lost 4 bases to trimming and J lost 5 bases; unmatched junction nucleotides: 17. The CDR3 spans 18 residues. The germline gives CDR1 TSWWSYY, CDR2 QGS. The CDR3 DNA reads TGTGCTCTTGGGGGATCCTTCCTACAGCATACTGGGGAGGATAAACTCATCTTT. Translation: CALGGSFLQHTGEDKLIF.

This clone is deemed medium-sized. The CDR3 protein is CACDPTGLPTGGLESDTDKLIF. The CDR3 nucleotides are TGTGCCTGTGACCCTACCGGCCTTCCGACTGGGGGATTGGAATCCGACACCGATAAACTCATCTTT. The rearrangement joins TRDV2 to TRDJ1; 10 nucleotides agree with TRDD3. V lost 3 bases, J lost 0 bases, and 24 bases stayed unmatched. In germline, CDR1 is GEAIGNYY, CDR2 EKD. The CDR3 runs 22 residues.

This clone was detected a few times. This sequence joins TRDV1 and TRDJ1, with D maybe TRDD3 (6 bases). The V end was cut by 0 bases, the J end by 0 bases, with 14 bases between. CDR1 is TSWWSYY, CDR2 QGS, per germline. The CDR3 loop spans 17 amino acids. CDR3 loop: CALGELGGDTNTDKLIF. As DNA, the CDR3 is TGTGCTCTTGGGGAACTAGGGGGAGATACAAACACCGATAAACTCATCTTT.

Worth noting for this clone: A much more abundant neighbour one base away suggests this may be a read error. The sample contains more than one DNA sequence encoding this CDR3. The chain has TRDV1 and TRDJ1; 7 bases align to TRDD2. The trim removed 4 bases at V and 0 bases at J, leaving 14 bases unmatched. Germline loops: CDR1 TSWWSYY, CDR2 QGS. This CDR3 spans 18 amino acids. The CDR3 DNA follows: TGTGCTCTTGGGGTGGAGGCCTTCCTGCTCATTTACACCGATAAACTCATCTTT. This codes for CALGVEAFLLIYTDKLIF.

This clone has just a few counts. The CDR3 DNA is TGTGCTCTTGGGGATCTTTTTCACTGGGGGATACATGGGGCCGATAAACTCATCTTT. Translation gives CALGDLFHWGIHGADKLIF. The rearrangement joins TRDV1 to TRDJ1; 12 nucleotides align to TRDD3. The CDR3 runs to 19 residues. Trimming took 3 bases from V and 3 from J; bases not matched to a gene: 14. Germline V gene sequence: CDR1 TSWWSYY, CDR2 QGS.

The gene calls are TRAV29/DV5 and TRDJ1, with 8 bases aligning to TRDD2. CDR1 NSMFDY and CDR2 ISSIKDK come from the germline V gene. The V and J ends lost 0 bases and 0 bases, in that order; junction bases with no gene match: 16. The CDR3 is 19 residues long. The CDR3 is CAASEGSPSYRTYTDKLIF. CDR3 DNA sequence: TGTGCAGCAAGCGAGGGATCACCTTCCTATCGTACGTACACCGATAAACTCATCTTT.

J is TRDJ1 and V is TRDV1, with a weak D call TRDD3 (5 bases). The CDR3 totals 17 residues. Germline assignment: CDR1 TSWWSYY and CDR2 QGS. V was cut by 4 bases and J by 0 bases, with 18 bases left in between. The CDR3 nucleotides read TGTGCTCTTGGGGCCCTTGAGGGGACTACGTACACCGATAAACTCATCTTT. Protein: CALGALEGTTYTDKLIF.

J is TRDJ1 and V is TRDV1; 7 nucleotides line up with TRDD3. This CDR3 comprises 16 residues. Germline V lookup: CDR1 TSWWSYY, CDR2 QGS. This CDR3 is CALLGGRRPDTDKLIF. The DNA for the CDR3 is TGTGCGCTTCTGGGGGGACGAAGGCCGGACACCGATAAACTCATCTTT.

By sample fraction, this clone is large. The rearrangement joins TRDV2 to TRDJ3, with TRDD3 matching over 10 bases. Germline-derived CDR1 and CDR2 are GEAIGNYY and EKD. V was clipped by 5 bases and J by 1 base; unmatched bases: 16. The CDR3 has 21 residues. The CDR3 protein is CACAIRMGDTIGSWDTRQMFF. CDR3 DNA: TGTGCCTGTGCGATCAGAATGGGGGATACCATCGGTTCCTGGGACACCCGACAGATGTTTTTC.

By sample fraction, this clone is medium-sized (0.01 to 0.1%). This chain uses TRDV1 with TRDJ1, with a tentative D call TRDD3 (6 bases). Germline V gene data show CDR1 as TSWWSYY and CDR2 as QGS. V lost 4 bases and J 1 base, leaving 16 bases between the germline ends. This CDR3 is built from 16 residues. The DNA for the CDR3 is TGTGCTCTTGGGGGACCTTGGGGGTCACGCACCGATAAACTCATCTTT. Protein: CALGGPWGSRTDKLIF.

Of note for this clone: Since a far larger clone is one base different, this is likely a read error. The V and J genes are TRDV2 and TRDJ1, with D maybe TRDD3 (6 bases). From germline, CDR1 is GEAIGNYY and CDR2 EKD. V was clipped by 0 bases and J by 0 bases, with 19 bases between them. CDR3 length: 18 amino acids. The CDR3 spells CACDTVVKTRGNTDKLIF. The CDR3, as DNA: TGTGCCTGTGACACCGTGGTAAAGACTAGGGGGAACACCGATAAACTCATCTTT.

As for this clone: This may be a read error, as it is one base from a much larger clone. The same CDR3 is also encoded by other DNA sequences in this sample. The chain joins TRDV1 to TRDJ1, with TRDD3 as a possible D gene (6 bases). CDR3 length: 18 residues. Trimming shortened V by 0 bases and J by 5 bases, and 22 bases separated the two germline ends. Germline CDR1 and CDR2: TSWWSYY and QGS. The CDR3 region has the DNA TGTGCTCTTGGGGAACTATGGGCCGTCCTGGGGTCCCCTGATAAACTCATCTTT. Translation: CALGELWAVLGSPDKLIF.

The DNA for the CDR3 is TGTGCTCTTGGGAACGGGGGGGATAAAGCTTTGACAGCACAACTCTTCTTT. This encodes CALGNGGDKALTAQLFF. The chain is built from TRDV1 and TRDJ2; 8 nucleotides align to TRDD3. The germline gives CDR1 TSWWSYY, CDR2 QGS. The CDR3 sequence is 17 residues long. Losses at the gene ends were 5 bases for V and 0 bases for J; bases not matched to a gene: 8.

This chain links TRDV3 with TRDJ1; 10 bases align to TRDD3. The CDR3 has 17 residues. The V segment lost 0 bases and the J segment 7 bases; nucleotides outside the gene matches: 17. Germline V gene lookup returns CDR1 TVYSNPD and CDR2 GDNSRS (reference sequence). The CDR3 coding sequence is TGTGCCTTTAGTGAAGGGCTAGGGGGATACGCAATGGTTAAACTCATCTTT. It is translated as CAFSEGLGGYAMVKLIF.

By share, this clone counts as medium-sized. The same CDR3 can be traced to other DNA sequences in this sample. This chain joins TRDV2 and TRDJ1; 12 bases agree with TRDD3. The CDR3 contains 18 residues. Trimming at V came to 0 bases and at J to 1 base, leaving 8 bases not matched to a gene. Germline CDR1 is GEAIGNYY and CDR2 is EKD. Here the CDR3 DNA reads TGTGCCTGTGACACCGGAGGACTGGGGGATACATTCACCGATAAACTCATCTTT. This gives the protein CACDTGGLGDTFTDKLIF.

Within the sample, this clone is large (0.1 to 1%). This sample also contains other DNA sequences that code for the same CDR3. The V call is TRDV1, the J call TRDJ1, with 7 bases identical to TRDD3. Germline-derived CDR1 and CDR2 are TSWWSYY and QGS. This CDR3 contains 17 residues. V shed 2 bases and J 0 bases; nucleotides not matched to a gene: 9. In nucleotides, the CDR3 is TGTGCTCTTGGGGAATGGGGTGGGGGACAGTACACCGATAAACTCATCTTT. This gives the protein CALGEWGGGQYTDKLIF.

A note on this clone: This could be a read error, since a much larger clone is one nucleotide away. This rearrangement joins TRDV2 to TRDJ3, with D possibly TRDD3 on 6 matching bases. The CDR3 extends over 18 amino acids. The germline CDR1 and CDR2 sequences are GEAIGNYY and EKD. The CDR3 here is CACDTGGIPVWGTRQMFF. The CDR3 DNA follows: TGTGCCTGTGACACCGGAGGGATTCCCGTCTGGGGCACCCGACAGATGTTTTTC.

This clone is deemed medium-sized. J is TRDJ2 and V is TRAV29/DV5; either TRDD2 or TRDD3 may fit D (9 bases each). The V gene's germline CDR1 is NSMFDY and CDR2 ISSIKDK. Trimming stripped 0 bases from V and 3 bases from J, with 36 bases between. CDR3 length: 23 amino acids. The CDR3 reads CAASATLSAFLRPWGMLTAQLFF. The CDR3 region has the DNA TGTGCAGCAAGCGCAACCCTATCGGCCTTCCTACGCCCCTGGGGGATGCTGACAGCACAACTCTTCTTT.

On this clone itself: This clone may be a read error of a much larger clone one base away. The J gene is TRDJ3, the V gene TRDV2, with 12 bases matching TRDD3. The junction had 27 bases not matched to a gene; V was cut back by 3 bases and J by 4 bases. This CDR3 has 25 amino acids. Per germline, CDR1 GEAIGNYY and CDR2 EKD. The CDR3 region is CACDADLSYELVLGDTAWDTRQMFF. The DNA for the CDR3 is TGTGCCTGTGACGCGGACCTTTCCTACGAACTGGTACTGGGGGATACAGCGTGGGACACCCGACAGATGTTTTTC.

This clone was seen only a few times. This may be a read error: a much more frequent sequence differs by one nucleotide. The chain couples TRDV2 to TRDJ1; TRDD3 aligns across 7 bases. Losses at the gene ends were 2 bases for V and 2 bases for J; bases not matched to a gene: 7. Germline CDR1 reads GEAIGNYY; CDR2 reads EKD. The CDR3 is 15 amino acids. CDR3 DNA sequence: TGTGCCTGTGACAGTGGGGGACACGCGACCGATAAACTCATCTTT. Translation gives CACDSGGHATDKLIF.

This clone was seen more than once but under ten times. CDR3 nucleotides: TGTGCTCTTGGGGAACGCGCGAGGCGGCGGTGGGGGATACGGCACGATAAACTCATCTTT. Amino acid sequence: CALGERARRRWGIRHDKLIF. V and J are TRDV1 and TRDJ1; 11 positions match TRDD3. CDR1 is TSWWSYY and CDR2 is QGS in the germline V gene. This CDR3 contains 20 residues. V gave up 1 base and J gave up 4 bases; unmatched junction bases: 17.

In this sample, this clone turned up a few times. The genes are TRDV1 and TRDJ1; TRDD2 matches 9 bases. Germline CDR1 TSWWSYY, CDR2 QGS. The CDR3 sequence is 19 residues long. V was pared by 7 bases and J by 9 bases, with 27 bases of the junction left unmatched. CDR3 DNA sequence: TGTGCTCTTGCCCTAGTCCTTCCTACGATAAACTACCCTCTTTGCGAACTCATCTTT. It yields the protein CALALVLPTINYPLCELIF.

The genes are TRDV3 and TRDJ1; TRDD3 agrees at 13 bases. J was trimmed by 1 base and V by 2 bases; bases with no gene match: 25. CDR1 and CDR2 (germline): TVYSNPD, GDNSRS (reference sequence). The CDR3 is made up of 22 amino acids. Written as DNA, the CDR3 is TGTGCCTTTTACGGTTTCCCTCATCCCCGTACTGGGGGATACGTTCTCACCGATAAACTCATCTTT. It specifies CAFYGFPHPRTGGYVLTDKLIF.

About this clone: The protein that TCRdb holds for this DNA derives from a much larger clone and differs from the translated DNA at residue 9, which likely indicates a read error; the protein shown here is translated from the DNA. V is TRDV1 and J is TRDJ1, with a tentative D call TRDD3 (5 bases). The CDR3 loop spans 14 amino acids. CDR1 and CDR2 from the germline V gene are TSWWSYY and QGS. V gave up 2 bases and J gave up 9 bases, with 16 bases separating them. Here the CDR3 DNA reads TGTGCTCTTGGGGAAACTCCTCGGGAGATACAACTCATCTTT. Amino acid sequence: CALGETPREIQLIF.

On this clone: With only one base between it and a far larger clone, this is likely a read error. The sample contains more than one DNA sequence encoding this CDR3. The V call is TRDV2, the J call TRDJ3, with 8 positions matching TRDD3. CDR1 is GEAIGNYY, CDR2 EKD, per germline. CDR3 length equals 20 residues. V lost 1 base to trimming and J lost 0 bases; unmatched junction nucleotides: 10. In nucleotides, the CDR3 is TGTGCCTGTGACACTGCGCTGGGGATACCCCTCTCCTGGGACACCCGACAGATGTTTTTC. It yields the protein CACDTALGIPLSWDTRQMFF.